Listed below are T cell receptor beta chains from one sample, sequenced in a study of human T cells and chemical hapten exposure. TCRdb re-derived calls from the RACE reads in MiXCR, one entry per CDR3 protein. The profile covers roughly 260,000 distinct CDR3 sequences, with 8.6% appearing a single time and 2% to 2.5% taken by the ten largest. Source: whole blood, taken in connection with sensitization to the hapten diphenylcyclopropenone (DPC). The receptors derive from a woman in her forties with alopecia areata. Some clones in this sample may be carry-over from other donors' samples. CDR3s leave out the opening cysteine and the closing phenylalanine or tryptophan. Each record gives: CDR3 protein, V gene, clone size, D gene. The D gene is left open where the match is weak. Clone size appears in some rows only: once, few, many, or a class for an expanded clone.

CDR3 protein: ASSDSAVSPTDTQY
V gene: TRBV6-4
clone size: few
D gene: NA

CDR3 protein: SARALAGGHEQY
V gene: TRBV20-1
clone size: few
D gene: TRBD2

CDR3 protein: SAEPGLAVTTQY
V gene: TRBV20-1
clone size: few
D gene: TRBD2

CDR3 protein: ASSLATLYEQY
V gene: TRBV5-1
clone size: few
D gene: NA

CDR3 protein: ASSPPGVAVSQETQY
V gene: TRBV25-1
clone size: NA
D gene: NA

CDR3 protein: ASRKVGTDTQY
V gene: TRBV6-5
clone size: NA
D gene: NA

CDR3 protein: ASTLGQGVQETQY
V gene: TRBV6-5
clone size: few
D gene: TRBD1

CDR3 protein: ASSLTGTGRATYEQY
V gene: TRBV7-9
clone size: NA
D gene: NA

CDR3 protein: SVERPPREQF
V gene: TRBV29-1
clone size: many
D gene: NA

CDR3 protein: ASGTGTGLHEQF
V gene: TRBV12-3/TRBV12-4
clone size: NA
D gene: TRBD1

CDR3 protein: ASSPGTSFSTDTQY
V gene: TRBV11-2
clone size: few
D gene: TRBD2

CDR3 protein: ASSLRRGEKLF
V gene: TRBV12-3/TRBV12-4
clone size: NA
D gene: NA

CDR3 protein: ASSGRDYTGELF
V gene: TRBV10-3
clone size: NA
D gene: TRBD2

CDR3 protein: ASSLDGNTGELF
V gene: TRBV7-7
clone size: many
D gene: NA

CDR3 protein: ASSQDNSGSPTDTQY
V gene: TRBV4-2
clone size: NA
D gene: TRBD2

CDR3 protein: ASNSDLGGGTEAF
V gene: TRBV6-2/TRBV6-3
clone size: few
D gene: NA

CDR3 protein: SARDPGTGGNTIY
V gene: TRBV20-1
clone size: few
D gene: TRBD1

CDR3 protein: ASSLRTYGYT
V gene: TRBV12-3/TRBV12-4
clone size: NA
D gene: NA

CDR3 protein: ASSTNSNQPQH
V gene: TRBV7-2
clone size: few
D gene: NA

CDR3 protein: ASSSPSTGPSAGELF
V gene: TRBV11-1
clone size: NA
D gene: NA

CDR3 protein: SATRAQGNIQY
V gene: TRBV29-1
clone size: NA
D gene: NA

CDR3 protein: ASSYFVFEGGEQY
V gene: TRBV12-3/TRBV12-4
clone size: few
D gene: NA

CDR3 protein: ASRRQGAHEKLF
V gene: TRBV6-5
clone size: NA
D gene: TRBD1

CDR3 protein: ASTYGGASPDTQY
V gene: TRBV6-6
clone size: NA
D gene: NA

CDR3 protein: ATSEHGTGGDYGYT
V gene: TRBV24-1
clone size: NA
D gene: TRBD1

CDR3 protein: ASSISSPGSFAQY
V gene: TRBV19
clone size: few
D gene: NA

CDR3 protein: ASSPGQGASGEQF
V gene: TRBV12-3/TRBV12-4
clone size: few
D gene: TRBD1

CDR3 protein: ASGGAANEQF
V gene: TRBV6-6
clone size: few
D gene: NA

CDR3 protein: ASSYAGAGLNEQY
V gene: TRBV6-2/TRBV6-3
clone size: NA
D gene: NA

CDR3 protein: ASSEPTNTGELF
V gene: TRBV6-1
clone size: few
D gene: NA

CDR3 protein: ASTSGQGNYGYT
V gene: TRBV28
clone size: few
D gene: TRBD1

CDR3 protein: ASRRDSSSYEQY
V gene: TRBV28
clone size: few
D gene: NA

CDR3 protein: ASSTPARPVGEQY
V gene: TRBV21-1
clone size: few
D gene: NA

CDR3 protein: ASSTGTYNYGYT
V gene: TRBV6-5
clone size: NA
D gene: NA

CDR3 protein: ASSYTSGLAGGPTDTQY
V gene: TRBV6-2/TRBV6-3
clone size: NA
D gene: TRBD2

CDR3 protein: ASSLGQGVTNEKLF
V gene: TRBV7-9
clone size: NA
D gene: TRBD1

CDR3 protein: ASSSPDTLPPYEQY
V gene: TRBV28
clone size: NA
D gene: NA

CDR3 protein: ASSLERSGLNEQF
V gene: TRBV7-2
clone size: NA
D gene: NA

CDR3 protein: ASSLQRESSYEQY
V gene: TRBV27
clone size: NA
D gene: NA

CDR3 protein: SQGSGQGSDEQY
V gene: TRBV20-1
clone size: NA
D gene: TRBD1

CDR3 protein: ASSSPHADTQY
V gene: TRBV7-9
clone size: many
D gene: NA

CDR3 protein: ASSLDQSWF
V gene: TRBV28
clone size: NA
D gene: NA

CDR3 protein: ASSSAGRNYGYT
V gene: TRBV7-9
clone size: few
D gene: NA

CDR3 protein: ASSSPGLLGYEQY
V gene: TRBV7-9
clone size: few
D gene: NA

CDR3 protein: AWSPPGGSYEQY
V gene: TRBV30
clone size: many
D gene: TRBD2

CDR3 protein: ASRAGQSYNEQF
V gene: TRBV12-3/TRBV12-4
clone size: NA
D gene: TRBD2

CDR3 protein: ASSPTGSNQPQH
V gene: TRBV6-1
clone size: few
D gene: TRBD1

CDR3 protein: ASSSPDGTYEQY
V gene: TRBV28
clone size: few
D gene: NA